Below, one T cell receptor (beta chain) is given with its context. As yet, its antigen is unknown. The sample comes from a study of T cell therapy after organ transplantation. Study as a whole: T cells were expanded 2 weeks with 30 CMV class I/II epitopes. Patients received up to 6 T cell doses every 2 weeks. Across 2 to 6 intravenous infusions, patients got a median of 1.92 x 10^8 CMV-specific T cells. 20 to 29 weeks after therapy completion, long-term post-therapy blood was collected.

The assay was immunoSEQ multiplex PCR, and TCRdb's table has in-frame clones only and misses some. The data hold around 15,000 clones, with roughly 87% observed a single time. CDR3 length: 15 residues. Germline V CDR1 and CDR2: LGHNA, YSLEER. The V end was cut by 4 bases, the J end by 4 bases, with 15 bases between. The sample's time point: 20-29 weeks after completion of therapy. The TCR comes from a human patient who had received a solid organ transplant and had CMV disease. Some T cells may arise from the graft donor. The chain recombines TRBV4-3 with TRBJ2-3, with D perhaps TRBD2 (6 bases). Sequencing used CD8+ T cells from blood, obtained after autologous CMV-specific T cell therapy. The CDR3 coding sequence is TGCGCCAGCAGCCCGTACTGGGCGGGGTCAGATACGCAGTATTTT. It is translated as CASSPYWAGSDTQYF.